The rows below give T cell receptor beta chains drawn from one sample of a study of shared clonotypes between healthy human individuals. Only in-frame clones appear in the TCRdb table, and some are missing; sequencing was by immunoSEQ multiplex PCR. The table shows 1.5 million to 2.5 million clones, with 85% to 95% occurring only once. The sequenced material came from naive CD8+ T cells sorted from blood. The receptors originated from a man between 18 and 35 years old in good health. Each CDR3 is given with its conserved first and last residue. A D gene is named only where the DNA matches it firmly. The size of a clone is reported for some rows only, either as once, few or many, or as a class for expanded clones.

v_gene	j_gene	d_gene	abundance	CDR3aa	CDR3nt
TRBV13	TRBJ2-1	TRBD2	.	CASSIFSGGPYNEQFF	TGTGCCAGCAGCATCTTCAGCGGGGGGCCCTACAATGAGCAGTTCTTC
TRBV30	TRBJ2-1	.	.	CAWSATMSSYNEQFF	TGTGCCTGGAGTGCTACCATGAGCTCCTACAATGAGCAGTTCTTC
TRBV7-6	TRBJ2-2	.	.	CASSLDPGELFF	TGTGCCAGCAGCTTAGACCCCGGGGAGCTGTTTTTT
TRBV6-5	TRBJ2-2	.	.	CASSYSIPSNTGELFF	TGTGCCAGCAGTTACTCGATACCTTCGAACACCGGGGAGCTGTTTTTT
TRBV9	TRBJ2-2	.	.	CASSVRLGRELFF	TGTGCCAGCAGCGTAAGATTGGGGCGGGAGCTGTTTTTT
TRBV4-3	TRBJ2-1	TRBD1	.	CASSQTGDSYNEQFF	TGCGCCAGCAGCCAAACAGGGGACTCCTACAATGAGCAGTTCTTC
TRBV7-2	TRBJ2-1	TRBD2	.	CASSPGLAGSSYNEQFF	TGTGCCAGCAGCCCCGGACTAGCGGGAAGCTCCTACAATGAGCAGTTCTTC
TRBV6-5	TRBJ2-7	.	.	CASSYGHTYEQYF	TGTGCCAGCAGTTACGGTCACACCTACGAGCAGTACTTC
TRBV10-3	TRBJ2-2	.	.	CAIMSGTGELFF	TGTGCCATCATGTCGGGGACCGGGGAGCTGTTTTTT
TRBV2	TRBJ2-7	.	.	CASSEAPRDYEQYF	TGTGCCAGCAGTGAAGCGCCCAGGGACTACGAGCAGTACTTC
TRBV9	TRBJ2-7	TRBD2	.	CASSFGLAYEQYF	TGTGCCAGCAGCTTCGGACTAGCCTACGAGCAGTACTTC
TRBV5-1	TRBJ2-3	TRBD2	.	CASSLTPSRGDTDTQYF	TGCGCCAGCAGCTTAACACCTTCGCGGGGGGATACAGATACGCAGTATTTT
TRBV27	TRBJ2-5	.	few	CASRSGLGGRETQYF	TGTGCCAGCCGATCCGGACTAGGGGGGAGGGAGACCCAGTACTTC
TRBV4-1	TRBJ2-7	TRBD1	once	CASSPGQGANHEQYF	TGCGCCAGCAGCCCGGGACAGGGGGCGAACCACGAGCAGTACTTC
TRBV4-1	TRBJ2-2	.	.	CASSQDMNTGELFF	TGCGCCAGCAGCCAAGATATGAACACCGGGGAGCTGTTTTTT
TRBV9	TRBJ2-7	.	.	CASSPTRGEQYF	TGTGCCAGCAGTCCGACACGGGGCGAGCAGTACTTC
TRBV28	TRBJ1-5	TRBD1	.	CASSSSRRGHQPQHF	TGTGCCAGCAGTTCATCACGCAGGGGGCATCAGCCCCAGCATTTT
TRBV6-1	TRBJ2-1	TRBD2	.	CASSARTSGVGEQFF	TGTGCCAGCAGTGCGCGGACTAGCGGGGTGGGTGAGCAGTTCTTC
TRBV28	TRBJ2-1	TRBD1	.	CATSDRDSDNEQFF	TGTGCCACGTCGGACCGGGACAGTGACAATGAGCAGTTCTTC
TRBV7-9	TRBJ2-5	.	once	CASSLGPGPGETQYF	TGTGCCAGCAGCTTAGGGCCAGGGCCGGGAGAGACCCAGTACTTC
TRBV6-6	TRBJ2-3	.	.	CASEPGEGFTDTQYF	TGTGCCAGCGAACCCGGTGAGGGATTCACAGATACGCAGTATTTT
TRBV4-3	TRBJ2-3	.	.	CASSPLGGGSDTQYF	TGCGCCAGCAGCCCCCTAGGAGGGGGATCGGATACGCAGTATTTT
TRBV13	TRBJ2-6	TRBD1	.	CASSSGTAGANVLTF	TGTGCCAGCAGCTCCGGGACAGCTGGGGCCAACGTCCTGACTTTC
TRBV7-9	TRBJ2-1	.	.	CASSLAVGQSNEQFF	TGTGCCAGCAGCTTAGCGGTCGGACAAAGCAATGAGCAGTTCTTC
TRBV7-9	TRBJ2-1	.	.	CASSPLPLDEQFF	TGTGCCAGCAGCCCCCTCCCACTCGATGAGCAGTTCTTC
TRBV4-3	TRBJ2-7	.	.	CASSQGLVEFSYEQYF	TGCGCCAGCAGCCAAGGGCTAGTGGAATTTTCCTACGAGCAGTACTTC
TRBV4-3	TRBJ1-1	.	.	CASSHQTLDTEAFF	TGCGCCAGCAGCCATCAGACACTGGACACTGAAGCTTTCTTT
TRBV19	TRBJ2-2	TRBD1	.	CASSIGTGPGGELFF	TGTGCCAGTAGTATCGGGACAGGGCCGGGCGGGGAGCTGTTTTTT
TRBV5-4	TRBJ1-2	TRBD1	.	CASSLDGQAYGYTF	TGTGCCAGCAGCTTGGACGGACAGGCATATGGCTACACCTTC